The present TCR beta chain was sequenced within a study of blood T cell repertoires in COVID-19. On the study more broadly: The United States, Italy and Spain were the sources of the acute and convalescent COVID-19 samples. In each case, the material was cDNA or gDNA derived from T cells, B-cell-depleted T cells, or PBMCs.

Study processing details: Using reference gene primer amplification, nucleated cell counts were estimated. Using immunoSEQ multiplex PCR, the repertoire was profiled, and TCRdb retains in-frame clones only, with some absent. V, J and clone size are taken as reported in that table, and D and trimming were inferred from the DNA itself. The sample holds under 200,000 clones, over 70% seen once. Sequencing used peripheral blood. The source is a man aged 65-85 years with acute or convalescent COVID-19.

The CDR3 sequence is CAWNNPGQGNSPLHF. The CDR3 DNA follows: TGTGCCTGGAATAACCCGGGACAGGGGAATTCACCCCTCCACTTT. The V gene is TRBV30, the J gene TRBJ1-6; TRBD1 agrees at 10 bases. This CDR3 is built from 15 residues. CDR1 and CDR2 from the germline V gene are GTSNPN and SVGIG (reference sequence). V shed 4 bases and J 7 bases; nucleotides not matched to a gene: 7.